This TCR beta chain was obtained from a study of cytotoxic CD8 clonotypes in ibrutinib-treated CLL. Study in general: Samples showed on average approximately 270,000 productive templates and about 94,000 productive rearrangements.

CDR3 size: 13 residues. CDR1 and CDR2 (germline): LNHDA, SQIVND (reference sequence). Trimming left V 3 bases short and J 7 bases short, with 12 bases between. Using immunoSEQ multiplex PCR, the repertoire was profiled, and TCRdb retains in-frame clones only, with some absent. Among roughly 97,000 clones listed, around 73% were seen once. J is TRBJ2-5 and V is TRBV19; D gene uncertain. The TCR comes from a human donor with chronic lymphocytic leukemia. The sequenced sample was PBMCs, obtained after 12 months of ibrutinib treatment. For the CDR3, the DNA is TGTGCCAGTAGTATCATGGACGGAAGGACCCAGTACTTC. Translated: CASSIMDGRTQYF.